A single T cell receptor beta chain is shown here with its context. TCRdb's table, derived via immunoSEQ multiplex PCR, lists solely in-frame clones and lacks some. The sample lists some 18,000 clones; around four fifths were seen once. The sample is drawn from a study of control samples from healthy donors and cancer patients. V was cut by 2 bases and J by 4 bases, with 15 bases left in between. This CDR3 contains 16 residues. Germline V gene data show CDR1 as MNHEY and CDR2 as SVGAGI. The chain couples TRBV6-5 to TRBJ2-4; possible D gene TRBD1, 6 bases. The sequence derives from a woman aged 70-85 years with lung cancer. Material for sequencing was PBMCs. CDR3 in DNA: TGTGCCAGCAGTTACACCGGGACAATTATTAAAAACATTCAGTACTTC. This translates into CASSYTGTIIKNIQYF.